This is a list of T cell receptor beta chains from one sample in a study of blood T cell repertoires in COVID-19. TCRdb's copy holds only in-frame clones and misses some; the assay was immunoSEQ multiplex PCR. The sample shows approximately 200,000 clones, roughly four fifths of them seen only once. The source material was PBMCs or T cells enriched from blood (not recorded which). These receptors were taken from a woman in her thirties or forties with acute COVID-19. Both conserved end residues are trimmed from each CDR3.

v_gene,CDR3aa
TRBV4-3,ASSPAGGRIETQY
TRBV9,ASSLTSGTVYEQY
TRBV27,ASRSVGAQETQY
TRBV5-3,ARSAEQGAQPQH
TRBV19,ASSDRGGDNSPLH
TRBV24-1,ATSDGQGSSYNEQF
TRBV18,ASSPEALNQPQH
TRBV29-1,SVGGFTAGEIDEQF
TRBV7-2,ASSLSQNNEQF
TRBV6-2/TRBV6-3,ASSGQGTGDTEAF
TRBV27,ASSPQAGWNQPQH
TRBV3-1/TRBV3-2,ASSVLAGTHTGELF
TRBV6-6,ASSLEYTQY
TRBV11-3,ASSPSQGLEQY
TRBV7-9,ASSSLQGSSKNIQY
TRBV11-2,ASSVTGGRFMNTEAF
TRBV20-1,SASRGRETQY
TRBV11-2,ASSSPGHHRLGGYT
TRBV5-6,ASSSDRGYSYEQY
TRBV7-9,ASSLHRYTGISEIEAF
TRBV18,ASSPRQGRNYGYT
TRBV4-2,ASSQSAGTGYEQY
TRBV5-1,ASSALDEKLF
TRBV5-1,ASSLSEGMNTEAF
TRBV5-8,ASSLRASGGNTGELF
TRBV9,ASSGSTGTGGYGYT
TRBV24-1,ATSAGGNEQF
TRBV12-2,ASRLAPLPRTGPGNTIY
TRBV7-2,ASSLLADSPLH
TRBV5-1,ASSVDRGGELF
TRBV4-3,ASSQTSGGGTDTQY
TRBV5-4,ASSSGQMNYGYT
TRBV27,ASSLVGQGAAGYT
TRBV2,ASRPDRFEAF
TRBV29-1,SVALFASGGANYGYT
TRBV30,AHTDAGANTIY
TRBV7-3,ASSLPGQLNTEAF
TRBV6-5,ASTLGTGQSPLH
TRBV19,ASSIDLGTGATNQPQH
TRBV6-5,ASSYSLGSLYGYT
TRBV4-1,ASSLGGGGNQPQH